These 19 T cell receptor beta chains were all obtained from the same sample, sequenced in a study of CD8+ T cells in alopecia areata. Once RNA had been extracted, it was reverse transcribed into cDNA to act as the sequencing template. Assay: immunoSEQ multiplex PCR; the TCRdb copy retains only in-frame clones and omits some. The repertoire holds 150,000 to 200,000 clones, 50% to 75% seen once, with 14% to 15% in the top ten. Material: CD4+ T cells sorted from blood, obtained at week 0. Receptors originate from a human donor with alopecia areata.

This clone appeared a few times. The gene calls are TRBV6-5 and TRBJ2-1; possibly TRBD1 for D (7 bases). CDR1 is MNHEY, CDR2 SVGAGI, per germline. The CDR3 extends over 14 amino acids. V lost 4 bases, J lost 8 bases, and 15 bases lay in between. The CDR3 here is CASSSRLGGDEQFF. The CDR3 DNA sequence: TGTGCCAGCAGTTCCCGACTAGGGGGCGATGAGCAGTTCTTC.

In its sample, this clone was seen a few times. CDR3 sequence (DNA): TGTGCCTGGAAAGGACAGGGAGGGGTGTCGCCCCTCCACTTT. Protein sequence: CAWKGQGGVSPLHF. The rearrangement uses TRBV30 and TRBJ1-6, with TRBD1 identical over 8 bases. J was trimmed by 13 bases and V by 4 bases; bases with no gene match: 12. The length of the CDR3 is 14 residues. Germline CDR1 and CDR2: GTSNPN and SVGIG (reference sequence).

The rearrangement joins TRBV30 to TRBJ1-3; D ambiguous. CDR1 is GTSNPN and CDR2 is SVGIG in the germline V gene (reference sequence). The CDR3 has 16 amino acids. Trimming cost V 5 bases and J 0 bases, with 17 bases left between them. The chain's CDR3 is CAWSGGFVSSGNTIYF. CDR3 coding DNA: TGTGCCTGGTCGGGCGGATTTGTAAGCTCTGGAAACACCATATATTTT.

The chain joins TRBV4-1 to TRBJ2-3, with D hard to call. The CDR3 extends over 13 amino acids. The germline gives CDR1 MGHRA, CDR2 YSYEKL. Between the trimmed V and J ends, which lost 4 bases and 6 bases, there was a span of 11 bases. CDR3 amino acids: CASSPAPADTQYF. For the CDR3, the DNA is TGCGCCAGCAGCCCGGCCCCAGCCGATACGCAGTATTTT.

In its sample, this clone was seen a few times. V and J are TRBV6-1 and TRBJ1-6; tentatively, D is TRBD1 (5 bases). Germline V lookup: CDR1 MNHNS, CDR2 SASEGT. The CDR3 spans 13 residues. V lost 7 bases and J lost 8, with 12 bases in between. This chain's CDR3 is CASTGVRDSPLHF. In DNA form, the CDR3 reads TGTGCCAGCACGGGGGTCCGGGATTCACCCCTCCACTTT.

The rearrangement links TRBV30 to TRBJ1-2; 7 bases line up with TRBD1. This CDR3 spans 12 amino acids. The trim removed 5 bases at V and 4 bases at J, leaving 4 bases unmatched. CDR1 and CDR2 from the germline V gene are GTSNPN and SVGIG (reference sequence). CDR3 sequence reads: CAWEGQAYGYTF. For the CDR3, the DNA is TGTGCCTGGGAAGGACAGGCCTATGGCTACACCTTC.

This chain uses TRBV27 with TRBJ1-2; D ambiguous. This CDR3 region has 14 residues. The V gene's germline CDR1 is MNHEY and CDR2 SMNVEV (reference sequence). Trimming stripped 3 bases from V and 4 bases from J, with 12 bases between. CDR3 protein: CASSFRQDLYGYTF. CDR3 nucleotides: TGTGCCAGCAGTTTCCGGCAGGACCTCTATGGCTACACCTTC.

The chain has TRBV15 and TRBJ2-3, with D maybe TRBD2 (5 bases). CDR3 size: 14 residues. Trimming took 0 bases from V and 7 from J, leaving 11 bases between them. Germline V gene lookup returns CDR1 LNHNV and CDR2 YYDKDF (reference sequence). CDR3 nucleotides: TGTGCCACCAGCAGAGATTTAACGGGGAATACGCAGTATTTT. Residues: CATSRDLTGNTQYF. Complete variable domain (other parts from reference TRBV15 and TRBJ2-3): DAMVIQNPRYQVTQFGKPVTLSCSQTLNHNVMYWYQQKSSQAPKLLFHYYDKDFNNEADTPDNFQSRRPNTSFCFLDIRSPGLGDTAMYLCATSRDLTGNTQYFGPGTRLTVL.

CDR3 sequence reads: CASSEAGGSGANVLTF. CDR3 DNA sequence: TGTGCCAGCAGTGAAGCGGGGGGATCTGGGGCCAACGTCCTGACTTTC. V is TRBV2 and J is TRBJ2-6; tentative D call: TRBD2 (6 bases). V gave up 0 bases and J gave up 1 base, with 7 bases separating them. Per the germline V gene, CDR1 is SNHLY and CDR2 is FYNNEI. The CDR3 consists of 16 residues.

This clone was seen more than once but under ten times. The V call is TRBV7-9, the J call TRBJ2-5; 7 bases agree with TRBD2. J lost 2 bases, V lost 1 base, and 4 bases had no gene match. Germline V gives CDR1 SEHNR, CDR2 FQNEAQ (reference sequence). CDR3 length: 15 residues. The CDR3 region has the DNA TGTGCCAGCAGCTTAGGAGCGGGGTGGCAAGAGACCCAGTACTTC. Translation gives CASSLGAGWQETQYF. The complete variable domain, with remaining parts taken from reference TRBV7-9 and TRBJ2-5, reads DTGVSQNPRHKITKRGQNVTFRCDPISEHNRLYWYRQTLGQGPEFLTYFQNEAQLEKSRLLSDRFSAERPKGSFSTLEIQRTEQGDSAMYLCASSLGAGWQETQYFGPGTRLLVL.

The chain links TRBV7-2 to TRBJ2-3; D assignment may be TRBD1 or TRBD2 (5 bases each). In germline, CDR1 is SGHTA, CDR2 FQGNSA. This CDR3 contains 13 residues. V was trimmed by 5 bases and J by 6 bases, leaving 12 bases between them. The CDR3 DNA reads TGTGCCAGCAGCCGGACGGGACGGGATACGCAGTATTTT. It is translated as CASSRTGRDTQYF.

The CDR3 is CASSLATAYQEETQYF. The DNA for the CDR3 is TGTGCCAGCAGCTTGGCGACAGCGTACCAAGAAGAGACCCAGTACTTC. V and J are TRBV5-6 and TRBJ2-5; D is possibly TRBD1 (5 bases). The germline V gene encodes CDR1 SGHDT and CDR2 YYEEEE. V was shortened by 0 bases and J by 3 bases, with 15 bases between the two germline ends. The CDR3 totals 16 residues. The whole variable domain, filled in from reference TRBV5-6 and TRBJ2-5, reads DAGVTQSPTHLIKTRGQQVTLRCSPKSGHDTVSWYQQALGQGPQFIFQYYEEEERQRGNFPDRFSGHQFPNYSSELNVNALLLGDSALYLCASSLATAYQEETQYFGPGTRLLVL.

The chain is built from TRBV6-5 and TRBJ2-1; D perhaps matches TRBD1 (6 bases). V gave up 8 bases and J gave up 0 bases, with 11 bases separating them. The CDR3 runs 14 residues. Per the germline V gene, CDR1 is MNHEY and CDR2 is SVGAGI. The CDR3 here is CASYTGTSYNEQFF. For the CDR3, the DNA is TGTGCCAGCTACACAGGGACCTCCTACAATGAGCAGTTCTTC.

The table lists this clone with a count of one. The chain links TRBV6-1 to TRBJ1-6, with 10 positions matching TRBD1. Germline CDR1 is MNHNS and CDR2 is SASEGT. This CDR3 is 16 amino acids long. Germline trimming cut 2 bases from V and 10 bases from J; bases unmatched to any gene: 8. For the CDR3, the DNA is TGTGCCAGCAGTGAACGGGACAGGGGTTCAGGATCACCCCTCCACTTT. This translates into CASSERDRGSGSPLHF.

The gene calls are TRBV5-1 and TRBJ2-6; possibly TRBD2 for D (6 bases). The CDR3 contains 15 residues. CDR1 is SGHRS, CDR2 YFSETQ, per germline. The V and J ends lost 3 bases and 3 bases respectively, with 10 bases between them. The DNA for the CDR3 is TGCGCCAGCAGCTCGGGGGTTTATGGGGCCAACGTCCTGACTTTC. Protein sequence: CASSSGVYGANVLTF.

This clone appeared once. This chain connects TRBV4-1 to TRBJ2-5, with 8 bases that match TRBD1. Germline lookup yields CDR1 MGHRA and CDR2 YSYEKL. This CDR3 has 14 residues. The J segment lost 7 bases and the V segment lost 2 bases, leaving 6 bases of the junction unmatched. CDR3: CASSQPGQAGTQYF. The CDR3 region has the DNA TGCGCCAGCAGCCAACCGGGACAGGCGGGGACCCAGTACTTC.

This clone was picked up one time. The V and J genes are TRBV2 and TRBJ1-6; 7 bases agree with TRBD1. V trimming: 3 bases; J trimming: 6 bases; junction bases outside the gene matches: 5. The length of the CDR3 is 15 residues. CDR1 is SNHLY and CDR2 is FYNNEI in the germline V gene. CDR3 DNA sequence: TGTGCCAGCAGTGATAGGGGGCTGGGTAATTCACCCCTCCACTTT. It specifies CASSDRGLGNSPLHF.

In nucleotides, the CDR3 is TGTGCCTGGAGTGCACAGACAGGGTGGCATCAGCCCCAGCATTTT. Amino acids: CAWSAQTGWHQPQHF. This chain links TRBV30 with TRBJ1-5, with TRBD1 matching 7 bases. CDR1 is GTSNPN and CDR2 is SVGIG in the germline V gene (reference sequence). J lost 5 bases, V lost 1 base, and 8 bases had no gene match. CDR3 length: 15 residues.

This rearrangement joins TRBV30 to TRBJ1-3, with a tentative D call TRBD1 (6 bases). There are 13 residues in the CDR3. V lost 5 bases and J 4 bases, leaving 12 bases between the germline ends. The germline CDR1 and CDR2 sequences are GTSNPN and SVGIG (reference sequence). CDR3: CAWGRDIGNTIYF. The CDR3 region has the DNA TGTGCCTGGGGCCGGGACATCGGAAACACCATATATTTT.